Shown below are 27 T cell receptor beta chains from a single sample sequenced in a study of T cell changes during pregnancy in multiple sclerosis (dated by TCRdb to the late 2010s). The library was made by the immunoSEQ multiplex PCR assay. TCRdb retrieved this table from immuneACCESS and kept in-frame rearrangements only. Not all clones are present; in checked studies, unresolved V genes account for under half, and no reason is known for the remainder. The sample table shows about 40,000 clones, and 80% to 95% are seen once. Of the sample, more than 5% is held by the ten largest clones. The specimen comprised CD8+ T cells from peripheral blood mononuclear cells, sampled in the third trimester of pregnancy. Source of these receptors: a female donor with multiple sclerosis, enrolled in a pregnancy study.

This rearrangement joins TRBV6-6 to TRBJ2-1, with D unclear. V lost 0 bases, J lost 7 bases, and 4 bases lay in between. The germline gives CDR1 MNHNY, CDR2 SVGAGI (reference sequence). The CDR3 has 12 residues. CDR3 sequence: CASSYSRNEQFF. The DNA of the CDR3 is TGTGCCAGCAGTTACTCCAGAAATGAGCAGTTCTTC.

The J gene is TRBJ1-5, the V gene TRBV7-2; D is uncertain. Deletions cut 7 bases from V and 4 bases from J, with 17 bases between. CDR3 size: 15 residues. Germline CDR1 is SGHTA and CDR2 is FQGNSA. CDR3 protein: CASIIAGQKNQPQHF. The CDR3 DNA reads TGTGCCAGCATCATAGCTGGGCAAAAAAATCAGCCCCAGCATTTT.

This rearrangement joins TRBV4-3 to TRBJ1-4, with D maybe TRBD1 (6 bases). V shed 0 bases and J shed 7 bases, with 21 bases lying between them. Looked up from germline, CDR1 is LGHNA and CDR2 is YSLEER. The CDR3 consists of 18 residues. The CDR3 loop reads CASSQENRVRGPLEKLFF. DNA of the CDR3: TGCGCCAGCAGCCAAGAGAATCGGGTCAGGGGACCCCTTGAAAAACTGTTTTTT.

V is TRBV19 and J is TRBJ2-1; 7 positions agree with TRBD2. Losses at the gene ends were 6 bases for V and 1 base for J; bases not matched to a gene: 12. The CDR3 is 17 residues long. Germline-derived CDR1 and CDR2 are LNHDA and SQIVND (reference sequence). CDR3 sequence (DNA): TGTGCCAGTAGGATAAGCGGGAAAAGAGAATCCTACAATGAGCAGTTCTTC. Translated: CASRISGKRESYNEQFF.

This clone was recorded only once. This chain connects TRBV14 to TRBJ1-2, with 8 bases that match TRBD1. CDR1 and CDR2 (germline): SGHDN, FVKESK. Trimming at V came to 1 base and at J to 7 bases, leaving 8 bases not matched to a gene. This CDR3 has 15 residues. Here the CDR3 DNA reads TGTGCCAGCAGCCAAGGTCGACAGGGGTTTAGTGGCTACACCTTC. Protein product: CASSQGRQGFSGYTF.

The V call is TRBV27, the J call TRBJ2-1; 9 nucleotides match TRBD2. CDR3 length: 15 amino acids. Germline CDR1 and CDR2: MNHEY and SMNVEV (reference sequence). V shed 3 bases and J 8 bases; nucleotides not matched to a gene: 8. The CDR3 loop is CASSLVASGADEQFF. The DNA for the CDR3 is TGTGCCAGCAGTTTGGTGGCTAGCGGGGCCGATGAGCAGTTCTTC.

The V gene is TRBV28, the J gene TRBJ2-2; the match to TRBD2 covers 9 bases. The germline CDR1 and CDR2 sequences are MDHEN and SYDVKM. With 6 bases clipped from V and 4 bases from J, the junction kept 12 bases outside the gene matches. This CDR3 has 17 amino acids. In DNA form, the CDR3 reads TGTGCCAGCAGCCTACCCGGGCTAGCGGGGATCACCGGGGAGCTGTTTTTT. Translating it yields CASSLPGLAGITGELFF. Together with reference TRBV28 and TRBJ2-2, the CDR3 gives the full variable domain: DVKVTQSSRYLVKRTGEKVFLECVQDMDHENMFWYRQDPGLGLRLIYFSYDVKMKEKGDIPEGYSVSREKKERFSLILESASTNQTSMYLCASSLPGLAGITGELFFGEGSRLTVL.

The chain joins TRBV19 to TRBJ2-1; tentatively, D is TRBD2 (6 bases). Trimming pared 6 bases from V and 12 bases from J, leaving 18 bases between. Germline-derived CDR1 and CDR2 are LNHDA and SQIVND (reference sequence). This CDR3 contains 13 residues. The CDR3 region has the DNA TGTGCCAGTAGCGCGGGAATTACAATGAGGCAGTTCTTC. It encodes CASSAGITMRQFF.

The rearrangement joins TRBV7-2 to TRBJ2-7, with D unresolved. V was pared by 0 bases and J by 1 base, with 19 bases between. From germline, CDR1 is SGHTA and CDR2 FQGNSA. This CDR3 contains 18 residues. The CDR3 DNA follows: TGTGCCAGCAGCTTAGCGCTTGGTTCAGTGCAGTTTTCCTACGAGCAGTACTTC. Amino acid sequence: CASSLALGSVQFSYEQYF.

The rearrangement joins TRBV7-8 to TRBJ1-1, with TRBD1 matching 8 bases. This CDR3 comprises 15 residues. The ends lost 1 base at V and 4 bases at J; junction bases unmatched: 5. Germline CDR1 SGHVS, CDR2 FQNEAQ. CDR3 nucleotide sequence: TGTGCCAGCAGCTTAGGGACCACAGGGGGCACTGAAGCTTTCTTT. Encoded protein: CASSLGTTGGTEAFF.

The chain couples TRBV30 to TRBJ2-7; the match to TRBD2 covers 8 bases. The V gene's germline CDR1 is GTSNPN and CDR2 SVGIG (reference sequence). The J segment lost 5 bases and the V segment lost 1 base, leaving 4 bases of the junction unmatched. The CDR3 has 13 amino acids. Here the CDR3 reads CAWSEGLVNEQYF. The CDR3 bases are TGTGCCTGGAGTGAGGGACTAGTGAACGAGCAGTACTTC.

This CDR3 reads CATSREPGSNYGYTF. The DNA for the CDR3 is TGTGCCACCAGCAGAGAGCCAGGGTCGAACTATGGCTACACCTTC. This sequence joins TRBV15 and TRBJ1-2; weak D call: TRBD1 (5 bases). The V and J ends lost 0 bases and 2 bases respectively, with 10 bases between them. CDR1 and CDR2 (germline): LNHNV, YYDKDF (reference sequence). The CDR3 spans 15 residues.

The CDR3 loop reads CASSLVAGGYEDTQYF. The CDR3 DNA is TGTGCCAGCAGCTTAGTTGCGGGGGGGTACGAAGATACGCAGTATTTT. The rearrangement joins TRBV11-2 to TRBJ2-3, with 9 bases lining up with TRBD2. Germline loops: CDR1 SGHAT, CDR2 FQNNGV. J was trimmed by 5 bases and V by 1 base; bases with no gene match: 7. The CDR3 consists of 16 residues.

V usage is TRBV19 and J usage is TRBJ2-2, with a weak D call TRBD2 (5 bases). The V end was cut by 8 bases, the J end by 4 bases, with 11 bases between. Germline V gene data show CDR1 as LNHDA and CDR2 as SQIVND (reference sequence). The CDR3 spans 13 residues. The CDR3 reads CASAPLVTGELFF. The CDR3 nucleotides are TGTGCCAGTGCCCCACTAGTCACCGGGGAGCTGTTTTTT.

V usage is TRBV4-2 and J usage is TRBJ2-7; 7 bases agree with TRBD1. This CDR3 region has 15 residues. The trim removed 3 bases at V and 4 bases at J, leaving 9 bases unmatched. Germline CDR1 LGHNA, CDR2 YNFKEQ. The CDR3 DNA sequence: TGTGCCAGCAGCCATCCGGGGACAGAGGGGTACGAGCAGTACTTC. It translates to CASSHPGTEGYEQYF.

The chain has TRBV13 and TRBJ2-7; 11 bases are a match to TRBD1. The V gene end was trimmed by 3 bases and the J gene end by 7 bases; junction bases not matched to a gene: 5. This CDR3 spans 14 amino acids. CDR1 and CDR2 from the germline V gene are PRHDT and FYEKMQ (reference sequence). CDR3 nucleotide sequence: TGTGCCAGCAGCTTCGGGACAGGGGGTTCTGAGCAGTACTTC. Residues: CASSFGTGGSEQYF.

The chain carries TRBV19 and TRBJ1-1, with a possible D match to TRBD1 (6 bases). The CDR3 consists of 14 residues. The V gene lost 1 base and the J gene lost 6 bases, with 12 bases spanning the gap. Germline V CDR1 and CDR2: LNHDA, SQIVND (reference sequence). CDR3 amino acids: CASSIGQGMAEAFF. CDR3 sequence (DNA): TGTGCCAGTAGTATAGGGCAGGGGATGGCTGAAGCTTTCTTT.

CDR3 protein: CASSQPGLARNEQFF. CDR3 coding DNA: TGTGCCAGCAGCCAACCGGGACTAGCTAGGAATGAGCAGTTCTTC. This chain connects TRBV13 to TRBJ2-1; TRBD2 matches 9 bases. Trimming cost V 5 bases and J 7 bases; bases outside gene matches: 9. This CDR3 comprises 15 residues. Germline CDR1 and CDR2: PRHDT and FYEKMQ (reference sequence).

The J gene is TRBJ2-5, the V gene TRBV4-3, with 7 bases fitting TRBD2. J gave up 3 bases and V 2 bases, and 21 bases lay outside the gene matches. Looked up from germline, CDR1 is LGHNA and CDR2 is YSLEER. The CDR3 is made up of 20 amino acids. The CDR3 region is CASSQRFDDEEGGPKETQYF. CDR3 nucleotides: TGCGCCAGCAGCCAACGTTTCGATGATGAGGAGGGAGGGCCCAAAGAGACCCAGTACTTC.

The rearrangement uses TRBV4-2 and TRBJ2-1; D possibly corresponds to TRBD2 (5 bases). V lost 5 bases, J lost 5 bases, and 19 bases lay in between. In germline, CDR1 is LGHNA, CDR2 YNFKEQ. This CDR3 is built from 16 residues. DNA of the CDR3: TGTGCCAGCAGCTTTCTAGCTCCACAGTACGACAATGAGCAGTTCTTC. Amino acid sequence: CASSFLAPQYDNEQFF.

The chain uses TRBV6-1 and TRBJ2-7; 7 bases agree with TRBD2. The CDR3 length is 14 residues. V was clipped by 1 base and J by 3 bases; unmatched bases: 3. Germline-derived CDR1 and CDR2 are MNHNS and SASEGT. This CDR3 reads CASSEGTGGYEQYF. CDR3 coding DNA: TGTGCCAGCAGTGAAGGAACGGGGGGCTACGAGCAGTACTTC.

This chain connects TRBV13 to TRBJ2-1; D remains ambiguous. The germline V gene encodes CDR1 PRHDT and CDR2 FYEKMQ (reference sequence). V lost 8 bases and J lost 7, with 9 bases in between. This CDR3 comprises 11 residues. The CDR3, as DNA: TGTGCCAGCCGTGAGCGAAATGAGCAGTTCTTC. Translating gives CASRERNEQFF.

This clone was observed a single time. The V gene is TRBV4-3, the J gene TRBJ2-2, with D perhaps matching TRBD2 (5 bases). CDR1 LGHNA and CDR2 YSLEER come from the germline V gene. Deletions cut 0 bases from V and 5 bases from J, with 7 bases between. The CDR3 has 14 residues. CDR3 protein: CASSQESGTGELFF. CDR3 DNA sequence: TGCGCCAGCAGCCAAGAATCGGGAACCGGGGAGCTGTTTTTT.

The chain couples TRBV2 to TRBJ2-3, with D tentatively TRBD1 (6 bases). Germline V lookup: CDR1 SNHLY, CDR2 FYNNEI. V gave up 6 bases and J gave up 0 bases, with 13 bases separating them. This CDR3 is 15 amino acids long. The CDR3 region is CASRETGLSTDTQYF. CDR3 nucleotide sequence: TGTGCCAGCAGAGAAACAGGGCTAAGCACAGATACGCAGTATTTT.

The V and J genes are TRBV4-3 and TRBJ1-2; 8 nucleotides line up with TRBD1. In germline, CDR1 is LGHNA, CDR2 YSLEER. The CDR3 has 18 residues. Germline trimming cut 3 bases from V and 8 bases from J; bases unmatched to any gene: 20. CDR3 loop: CASSHLGSASGGAEGYTF. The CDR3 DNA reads TGCGCCAGCAGCCACCTTGGATCGGCGTCAGGGGGCGCGGAAGGCTACACCTTC.

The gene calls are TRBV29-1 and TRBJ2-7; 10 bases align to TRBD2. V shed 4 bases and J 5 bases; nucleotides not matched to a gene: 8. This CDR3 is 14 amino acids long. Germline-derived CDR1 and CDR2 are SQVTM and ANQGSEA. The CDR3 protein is CSVAFSGRRDEQYF. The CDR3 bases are TGCAGCGTTGCCTTTAGCGGGAGGCGGGACGAGCAGTACTTC.

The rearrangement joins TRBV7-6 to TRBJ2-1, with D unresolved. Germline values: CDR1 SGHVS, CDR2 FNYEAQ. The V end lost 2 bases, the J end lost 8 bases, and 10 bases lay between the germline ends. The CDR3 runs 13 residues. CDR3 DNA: TGTGCCAGCAGCTTATGGCAACCCGATGAGCAGTTCTTC. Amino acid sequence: CASSLWQPDEQFF.